A single sample gave rise to the 30 T cell receptor beta chains below, sequenced in a study of shared clonotypes between healthy human individuals (dated by TCRdb to the early 2020s). For the CD8 naive samples, CD45RO-negative cells were positively selected for CCR7, yielding a CD45RA+CCR7+ population from which TemRA cells were excluded. The library relied on the immunoSEQ multiplex PCR assay. The clones in this table, taken by TCRdb from immuneACCESS, are in-frame only. Not every clone is retained; where verified, under half of the shortfall comes from an unresolved V gene, and the cause of the rest is unknown. The table for this sample lists about 2 million clones; roughly 95% of them were counted only once. 1% to 1.5% of the sample comes from the top ten. The material sequenced was naive CD8+ T cells sorted from blood. Read against the paper, the sample's cell subset or site label means: CD45RA+CCR7+. The receptor source for this set is a man aged 18 to 35 in good health.

The rearrangement links TRBV6-5 to TRBJ2-2; D may be TRBD2 (5 bases). Trimming stripped 7 bases from V and 4 bases from J, with 16 bases between. Per the germline V gene, CDR1 is MNHEY and CDR2 is SVGAGI. This CDR3 spans 15 amino acids. The CDR3 nucleotides are TGTGCCAGCACTCCAGGTTATAGCGTCACCGGGGAGCTGTTTTTT. Its protein product is CASTPGYSVTGELFF.

The chain combines TRBV5-1 with TRBJ2-1; 11 nucleotides align to TRBD2. The CDR3 has 16 residues. V dropped 0 bases and J dropped 7; count of bases not matched to a gene: 6. Germline CDR1 SGHRS, CDR2 YFSETQ. CDR3 sequence (DNA): TGCGCCAGCAGCTTGGTGGGACTAGCGGAGTGGAATGAGCAGTTCTTC. Translating it yields CASSLVGLAEWNEQFF.

This chain joins TRBV27 and TRBJ2-5, with D perhaps being TRBD1 or TRBD2 (5 bases each). Germline CDR1 is MNHEY and CDR2 is SMNVEV (reference sequence). Trimming took 2 bases from V and 3 from J, leaving 13 bases between them. The CDR3 is 15 residues long. CDR3 coding DNA: TGTGCCAGCAGTTTAGGGGCTAGCCGTAAAGAGACCCAGTACTTC. Translation gives CASSLGASRKETQYF.

A remark on this clone: Other DNA sequences in this sample translate to the same CDR3. J is TRBJ2-7 and V is TRBV5-4; possible D gene TRBD2, 6 bases. CDR1 and CDR2 (germline): SGHNT, YYREEE (reference sequence). The CDR3 spans 15 residues. V was pared by 0 bases and J by 0 bases, with 10 bases between. The CDR3 DNA sequence: TGTGCCAGCAGCTTGGGGCGGGGTTCCTCCTACGAGCAGTACTTC. Protein: CASSLGRGSSYEQYF.

The genes are TRBV11-1 and TRBJ1-6; possible D gene TRBD1, 5 bases. There are 17 residues in the CDR3. V gave up 2 bases and J gave up 6 bases, with 17 bases separating them. Germline CDR1 reads SGHAT; CDR2 reads FQDESV (reference sequence). The CDR3: CASSLSRGALGNSPLHF. The CDR3 DNA follows: TGTGCCAGCAGCTTATCTAGAGGGGCCCTTGGTAATTCACCCCTCCACTTT. Full variable domain (remainder filled in from reference TRBV11-1 and TRBJ1-6): EAEVAQSPRYKITEKSQAVAFWCDPISGHATLYWYRQILGQGPELLVQFQDESVVDDSQLPKDRFSAERLKGVDSTLKIQPAELGDSAMYLCASSLSRGALGNSPLHFGNGTRLTVT.

This chain uses TRBV11-2 with TRBJ2-7; D ambiguous. Trimming pared 0 bases from V and 5 bases from J, leaving 8 bases between. This CDR3 comprises 13 residues. CDR1 is SGHAT and CDR2 is FQNNGV in the germline V gene. CDR3 bases: TGTGCCAGCAGCTTAGATCCAAATGACGAGCAGTACTTC. Translating it yields CASSLDPNDEQYF.

The chain uses TRBV28 and TRBJ1-2, with TRBD1 matching 11 bases. With V trimmed by 1 base and J by 4 bases, 8 bases remained unmatched. Germline V CDR1 and CDR2: MDHEN, SYDVKM. This CDR3 is 17 amino acids long. The CDR3 region has the DNA TGTGCCAGCAGTTTATTTAGGACAGGGGGCGCGGTCTATGGCTACACCTTC. It translates to CASSLFRTGGAVYGYTF.

The chain employs TRBV6-1 and TRBJ2-1; D remains ambiguous. Trimming cost V 3 bases and J 0 bases, with 9 bases left between them. There are 15 residues in the CDR3. Germline lookup yields CDR1 MNHNS and CDR2 SASEGT. CDR3 nucleotides: TGTGCCAGCAGTGATGCTTGGTTCTCCTACAATGAGCAGTTCTTC. It codes for CASSDAWFSYNEQFF.

The rearrangement uses TRBV11-2 and TRBJ1-4, with 9 bases that match TRBD1. The junction had 3 bases not matched to a gene; V was cut back by 6 bases and J by 7 bases. Germline CDR1 reads SGHAT; CDR2 reads FQNNGV. CDR3 length equals 13 residues. Here the CDR3 DNA reads TGTGCCAGCAGAGGGACAGGGACTGAAAAACTGTTTTTT. As protein: CASRGTGTEKLFF.

The rearrangement joins TRBV9 to TRBJ2-5; 8 nucleotides agree with TRBD1. V was pared by 3 bases and J by 5 bases, with 9 bases of the junction left unmatched. The CDR3 has 15 residues. Germline loops: CDR1 SGDLS, CDR2 YYNGEE. The CDR3 is CASSAQGEVSETQYF. DNA for the CDR3: TGTGCCAGCAGCGCACAGGGGGAAGTATCCGAGACCCAGTACTTC.

The gene calls are TRBV30 and TRBJ2-7; D is undetermined. V lost 1 base, J lost 3 bases, and 7 bases lay in between. This CDR3 spans 12 amino acids. Looked up from germline, CDR1 is GTSNPN and CDR2 is SVGIG (reference sequence). Here the CDR3 reads CAWSEVSYEQYF. CDR3 nucleotides: TGTGCCTGGAGTGAAGTGAGCTACGAGCAGTACTTC. The full variable domain, in which reference TRBV30 and TRBJ2-7 provide the parts outside the CDR3, is SQTIHQWPATLVQPVGSPLSLECTVEGTSNPNLYWYRQAAGRGLQLLFYSVGIGQISSEVPQNLSASRPQDRQFILSSKKLLLSDSGFYLCAWSEVSYEQYFGPGTRLTVT.

The CDR3 sequence: CASSLARGGAAYEQYF. CDR3 bases: TGCGCCAGCAGCTTGGCGCGTGGAGGGGCCGCCTACGAGCAGTACTTC. The genes are TRBV5-1 and TRBJ2-7, with D tentatively TRBD2 (6 bases). CDR1 and CDR2 from the germline V gene are SGHRS and YFSETQ. V lost 0 bases to trimming and J lost 2 bases, with 15 bases between them. The CDR3 runs to 16 residues.

This chain connects TRBV4-3 to TRBJ2-2; no clear D gene. CDR3 length: 16 residues. V was trimmed by 0 bases and J by 4 bases, leaving 12 bases between them. Per the germline V gene, CDR1 is LGHNA and CDR2 is YSLEER. CDR3 protein: CASSQDNPVGTGELFF. The CDR3 DNA is TGCGCCAGCAGCCAAGATAATCCCGTAGGCACCGGGGAGCTGTTTTTT.

The chain carries TRBV18 and TRBJ2-5; 9 bases fit TRBD1. With V trimmed by 3 bases and J by 4 bases, 6 bases remained unmatched. CDR1 KGHSH and CDR2 LQKENI come from the germline V gene. This CDR3 is built from 15 residues. DNA for the CDR3: TGTGCCAGCTCACCTGAGGACAGGGGACCAGAGACCCAGTACTTC. The encoded protein is CASSPEDRGPETQYF.

The chain joins TRBV30 to TRBJ2-2; 7 bases match TRBD1. CDR3 length equals 13 residues. The ends lost 5 bases at V and 4 bases at J; junction bases unmatched: 4. CDR1 is GTSNPN, CDR2 SVGIG, per germline (reference sequence). CDR3 sequence reads: CAWSTGFTGELFF. The DNA for the CDR3 is TGTGCCTGGTCGACAGGGTTCACCGGGGAGCTGTTTTTT.

This clone was counted once. The V gene is TRBV10-2, the J gene TRBJ2-3, with D tentatively TRBD1 or TRBD2 (5 bases each). Germline V gene sequence: CDR1 WSHSY, CDR2 SAAADI. This CDR3 is built from 16 residues. The V end lost 4 bases, the J end lost 0 bases, and 14 bases lay between the germline ends. CDR3 sequence reads: CASSVYGTSSTDTQYF. In DNA, the CDR3 is TGCGCCAGCAGTGTCTACGGGACCAGCAGCACAGATACGCAGTATTTT.

This rearrangement joins TRBV6-1 to TRBJ2-3, with 8 bases matching TRBD2. This CDR3 comprises 16 residues. J lost 4 bases, V lost 4 bases, and 10 bases had no gene match. Germline assignment: CDR1 MNHNS and CDR2 SASEGT. The CDR3 loop is CASSAPRGGAPDTQYF. CDR3 in DNA: TGTGCCAGCAGTGCCCCACGGGGGGGCGCCCCAGATACGCAGTATTTT.

This clone has just one count. V and J are TRBV27 and TRBJ2-7; TRBD1 matches at 10 bases. The CDR3 is 13 residues long. Germline V lookup: CDR1 MNHEY, CDR2 SMNVEV (reference sequence). J lost 5 bases, V lost 5 bases, and 3 bases had no gene match. The CDR3 sequence: CASSDRGLDEQYF. Written as DNA, the CDR3 is TGTGCCAGCAGTGACAGGGGGCTCGACGAGCAGTACTTC.

The rearrangement links TRBV11-2 to TRBJ2-1, with a possible D match to TRBD2 (6 bases). The germline CDR1 and CDR2 sequences are SGHAT and FQNNGV. CDR3 length equals 15 residues. V dropped 1 base and J dropped 3 bases, with 10 bases sitting between them. CDR3 nucleotides: TGTGCCAGCAGCTTAGTACCGGAGGGCTACAATGAGCAGTTCTTC. As protein: CASSLVPEGYNEQFF.

V usage is TRBV28 and J usage is TRBJ2-7; D is undetermined. V was trimmed by 4 bases and J by 0 bases, leaving 7 bases between them. The CDR3 spans 13 residues. Germline CDR1 reads MDHEN; CDR2 reads SYDVKM. The CDR3 coding sequence is TGTGCCAGCAGTTACGAGCTCTCCTACGAGCAGTACTTC. This translates into CASSYELSYEQYF.

The chain is built from TRBV10-3 and TRBJ2-1; possibly TRBD2 for D (5 bases). There are 14 residues in the CDR3. CDR1 and CDR2 (germline): ENHRY, SYGVKD. Trimming shortened V by 6 bases and J by 3 bases, and 12 bases separated the two germline ends. The CDR3 DNA is TGTGCCATCAGAACCACCGGGGACTACAATGAGCAGTTCTTC. This translates into CAIRTTGDYNEQFF.

The chain carries TRBV9 and TRBJ1-1, with D possibly being TRBD1 (6 bases). The V end lost 4 bases, the J end lost 3 bases, and 10 bases lay between the germline ends. From germline, CDR1 is SGDLS and CDR2 YYNGEE. The CDR3 totals 13 residues. The CDR3 DNA is TGTGCCAGCAGCTCCCACAGGGACACTGAAGCTTTCTTT. Translation gives CASSSHRDTEAFF.

This rearrangement joins TRBV27 to TRBJ1-2; 7 bases fit TRBD1. Trimming at V came to 5 bases and at J to 5 bases, leaving 11 bases not matched to a gene. The CDR3 is 15 amino acids. Germline V gives CDR1 MNHEY, CDR2 SMNVEV (reference sequence). The CDR3, as DNA: TGTGCCAGCAGTCTCTCCTCGGGACAGCCGTATGGCTACACCTTC. This sequence encodes CASSLSSGQPYGYTF.

The chain recombines TRBV7-9 with TRBJ1-2; D remains ambiguous. V lost 2 bases, J lost 6 bases, and 13 bases lay in between. Germline-derived CDR1 and CDR2 are SEHNR and FQNEAQ (reference sequence). This CDR3 has 14 residues. CDR3 sequence reads: CASSLSGSFHGYTF. The DNA of the CDR3 is TGTGCCAGCAGCTTAAGCGGCAGCTTTCATGGCTACACCTTC.

The chain couples TRBV19 to TRBJ1-1; 8 nucleotides match TRBD1. The J segment lost 5 bases and the V segment lost 10 bases, leaving 6 bases of the junction unmatched. The CDR3 runs 12 residues. The germline CDR1 and CDR2 sequences are LNHDA and SQIVND (reference sequence). CDR3 nucleotides: TGTGCCACCACCACAGGGGGGACTGAAGCTTTCTTT. This gives the protein CATTTGGTEAFF. The full variable domain, its missing parts supplied by reference TRBV19 and TRBJ1-1, is DGGITQSPKYLFRKEGQNVTLSCEQNLNHDAMYWYRQDPGQGLRLIYYSQIVNDFQKGDIAEGYSVSREKKESFPLTVTSAQKNPTAFYLCATTTGGTEAFFGQGTRLTVV.

This clone was seen a handful of times. V usage is TRBV16 and J usage is TRBJ1-1, with D possibly TRBD1 on 6 matching bases. Germline values: CDR1 KGHSY, CDR2 FQNENV. Trimming took off 5 bases at V and 4 bases at J, with 17 bases between the two ends. The CDR3 is 15 residues long. The CDR3 is CASSRLTGGVTEAFF. CDR3 DNA: TGTGCCAGCAGCAGACTGACAGGTGGGGTCACTGAAGCTTTCTTT.

The chain is built from TRBV9 and TRBJ2-1; either TRBD1 or TRBD2 may fit D (5 bases each). The V gene lost 7 bases and the J gene lost 4 bases, with 12 bases spanning the gap. This CDR3 spans 13 amino acids. CDR1 is SGDLS, CDR2 YYNGEE, per germline. CDR3: CASGGTIYNEQFF. CDR3 bases: TGTGCCAGCGGGGGTACTATTTACAATGAGCAGTTCTTC.

This sequence joins TRBV4-3 and TRBJ2-1; 12 bases are shared with TRBD2. CDR1 is LGHNA, CDR2 YSLEER, per germline. Trimming at V came to 3 bases and at J to 9 bases, leaving 3 bases not matched to a gene. The CDR3 totals 14 residues. The CDR3 DNA follows: TGCGCCAGCAGCCAGGGACTAGCGGGTATTGAGCAGTTCTTC. Its protein product is CASSQGLAGIEQFF.

This clone turned up a few times. DNA of the CDR3: TGTGCCAGCAGACGGTCCGGGACGGGACCTGGGTCACCCCTCCACTTT. Its protein product is CASRRSGTGPGSPLHF. This chain connects TRBV2 to TRBJ1-6; possibly TRBD1 for D (5 bases). This CDR3 comprises 16 residues. Germline assignment: CDR1 SNHLY and CDR2 FYNNEI. V was trimmed by 6 bases and J by 10 bases, leaving 22 bases between them. The whole variable domain, filled in from reference TRBV2 and TRBJ1-6, reads EPEVTQTPSHQVTQMGQEVILRCVPISNHLYFYWYRQILGQKVEFLVSFYNNEISEKSEIFDDQFSVERPDGSNFTLKIRSTKLEDSAMYFCASRRSGTGPGSPLHFGNGTRLTVT.

As concerns this clone: Other DNA sequences from this sample encode an identical CDR3 as well. This sequence joins TRBV18 and TRBJ1-1; D uncertain. Trimming removed 2 bases from V and 1 base from J, with 8 bases in between. Germline CDR1 and CDR2: KGHSH and LQKENI. The CDR3 contains 14 residues. The CDR3 is CASSPAGENTEAFF. CDR3 in DNA: TGTGCCAGCTCACCAGCCGGGGAGAACACTGAAGCTTTCTTT.